The rows below give T cell receptor beta chains drawn from one sample of a study of T-cell reconstitution after alpha-beta-depleted transplantation in children. In TCRdb, the PCR reads were re-called with MiXCR into one record per CDR3 protein. The data contain around 200,000 distinct CDR3 sequences, approximately 10% of them seen just once; the ten biggest clones take up roughly 6.2%. The sequences come from PBMCs from the stem cell graft donor, collected from the stem cell graft. These receptors all stem from a human donor who donated a stem cell graft to a child with acute lymphoblastic leukemia. Each CDR3 is given with its conserved first and last residue. Fields, in order: D gene, clone size, J gene, V gene, CDR3 DNA, CDR3 protein. D genes are given only for firm matches. Clone size appears in some rows only: once, few, many, or a class for an expanded clone.

D: .; size: .; J: TRBJ1-2; V: TRBV29-1; DNA: TGCAGCGTCACAGGGCCCCATGGCTACACCTTC; CDR3: CSVTGPHGYTF
D: .; size: few; J: TRBJ2-7; V: TRBV5-1; DNA: TGCGCCAGCAGCTCCTACAAATACGAGCAGTACTTC; CDR3: CASSSYKYEQYF
D: TRBD2; size: many; J: TRBJ2-3; V: TRBV12-3/TRBV12-4; DNA: TGTGCCAGCAGTGCGGGACTAGCGGGCACAGATACGCAGTATTTT; CDR3: CASSAGLAGTDTQYF
D: .; size: many; J: TRBJ1-5; V: TRBV9; DNA: TGTGCCAGCAGCGTAGGACGCGATCAGCCCCAGCATTTT; CDR3: CASSVGRDQPQHF
D: TRBD1; size: medium-sized; J: TRBJ2-7; V: TRBV12-3/TRBV12-4; DNA: TGTGCCAGCAGTTTCCAGACAGGGGATTACGAGCAGTACTTC; CDR3: CASSFQTGDYEQYF
D: TRBD2; size: .; J: TRBJ2-5; V: TRBV20-1; DNA: TGCAGTGCACCCTTGGGGGGGCAAGAGACCCAGTACTTC; CDR3: CSAPLGGQETQYF
D: .; size: few; J: TRBJ1-3; V: TRBV7-9; DNA: TGTGCCAGCAGGGGTCCGGGACAAACCTCCTCTGGAAACACCATATATTTT; CDR3: CASRGPGQTSSGNTIYF
D: .; size: .; J: TRBJ1-6; V: TRBV12-3/TRBV12-4; DNA: TGTGCCAGCAGTTTCCAGAGTAATTCACCCCTCCACTTT; CDR3: CASSFQSNSPLHF
D: TRBD1; size: few; J: TRBJ2-7; V: TRBV29-1; DNA: TGCAGCGTTGGAGGACAGGGAAAATTGGACGAGCAGTACTTC; CDR3: CSVGGQGKLDEQYF
D: .; size: few; J: TRBJ2-1; V: TRBV20-1; DNA: TGCAGTGCTAGAGATTTCCGCTGGGGAAGCTCCTACAATGAGCAGTTCTTC; CDR3: CSARDFRWGSSYNEQFF
D: TRBD1; size: many; J: TRBJ1-4; V: TRBV7-2; DNA: TGTGCCAGCAGCCCAGGGACAGCTAATGAAAAACTGTTTTTT; CDR3: CASSPGTANEKLFF
D: .; size: few; J: TRBJ1-2; V: TRBV3-1; DNA: TGTGCCAGCAGCCAAATTAATGGCTACACCTTC; CDR3: CASSQINGYTF
D: TRBD2; size: few; J: TRBJ2-1; V: TRBV30; DNA: TGTGCCGGCCGCGGGGGCTACAATGAGCAGTTCTTC; CDR3: CAGRGGYNEQFF
D: .; size: .; J: TRBJ1-2; V: TRBV12-3/TRBV12-4; DNA: TGTGCCAGCAGTTTTTCAGGGAGCGGCTACACCTTC; CDR3: CASSFSGSGYTF
D: TRBD2; size: few; J: TRBJ2-1; V: TRBV4-3; DNA: TGCGCCAGCAGCCAAGTAACTAGCGGGGGGGCTCGTGAGCAGTTCTTC; CDR3: CASSQVTSGGAREQFF